These 22 T cell receptor beta chains were sequenced from one sample in a study of OX40 agonist ivuxolimab in advanced cancers. Some clones are missing from TCRdb's copy, which holds only in-frame ones; the method was immunoSEQ multiplex PCR. The table lists fewer than 95,000 clones, approximately 85% of them singletons. Material: CD4+ or CD8+ T cells sorted from blood, obtained in a trial of the OX40 agonist ivuxolimab. Receptors originate from an adult with an advanced solid tumor such as melanoma, head and neck, liver or kidney cancer.

The chain combines TRBV7-9 with TRBJ1-2, with a possible D match to TRBD1 (5 bases). Germline V gene data show CDR1 as SEHNR and CDR2 as FQNEAQ (reference sequence). The CDR3 has 15 residues. V was cut by 4 bases and J by 4 bases, with 16 bases left in between. The CDR3 region has the DNA TGTGCCAGCAGCTCCGGGGGGACTATTGGCTATGGCTACACCTTC. This sequence encodes CASSSGGTIGYGYTF.

The chain is built from TRBV2 and TRBJ2-2, with 12 bases identical to TRBD1. The CDR3 length is 17 residues. Germline CDR1 is SNHLY and CDR2 is FYNNEI. The ends lost 4 bases at V and 4 bases at J; junction bases unmatched: 7. The CDR3 here is CASSAGQGARGTGELFF. CDR3 DNA sequence: TGTGCCAGCAGTGCGGGACAGGGGGCGCGGGGCACCGGGGAGCTGTTTTTT.

The rearrangement joins TRBV11-1 to TRBJ2-1, with D tentatively TRBD1 or TRBD2 (6 bases each). Germline-derived CDR1 and CDR2 are SGHAT and FQDESV (reference sequence). CDR3 length: 15 residues. V lost 1 base, J lost 8 bases, and 15 bases lay in between. CDR3 protein: CASSLGGARWDEQFF. The CDR3 nucleotides are TGTGCCAGCAGCTTAGGGGGGGCCCGATGGGATGAGCAGTTCTTC.

The chain joins TRBV4-1 to TRBJ2-1, with 13 bases lining up with TRBD2. J was trimmed by 2 bases and V by 0 bases; bases with no gene match: 4. The CDR3 covers 18 residues. Germline CDR1 MGHRA, CDR2 YSYEKL. The CDR3 region is CASSQDKGLAGAYNEQFF. CDR3 DNA sequence: TGCGCCAGCAGCCAAGATAAAGGACTAGCGGGGGCCTACAATGAGCAGTTCTTC.

The V and J genes are TRBV10-3 and TRBJ2-5, with D maybe TRBD2 (5 bases). Germline CDR1 reads ENHRY; CDR2 reads SYGVKD. CDR3 length: 15 amino acids. Trimming left V 0 bases short and J 5 bases short, with 13 bases between. The chain's CDR3 is CAISESSASRETQYF. CDR3 nucleotide sequence: TGTGCCATCAGTGAGTCGTCGGCTAGCCGTGAGACCCAGTACTTC.

This clone was picked up one time. The chain employs TRBV7-9 and TRBJ1-2, with 11 bases lining up with TRBD1. This CDR3 region has 15 residues. After removal of 1 base from V and 2 bases from J, the junction contained 0 bases not matched to a gene. Germline CDR1 and CDR2: SEHNR and FQNEAQ (reference sequence). The CDR3 nucleotides read TGTGCCAGCAGCTTAGGGACAGGGGGCAACTATGGCTACACCTTC. Translation gives CASSLGTGGNYGYTF.

This clone was seen a handful of times. The chain combines TRBV2 with TRBJ1-1, with D unresolved. This CDR3 contains 14 residues. Per germline, CDR1 SNHLY and CDR2 FYNNEI. With 5 bases removed from V and 4 bases from J, the gap between germline ends came to 14 bases. The CDR3 DNA is TGTGCCAGCAGTTCTGGACGGGTAGGCACTGAAGCTTTCTTT. Protein: CASSSGRVGTEAFF.

This rearrangement joins TRBV5-1 to TRBJ1-3; the match to TRBD1 covers 7 bases. This CDR3 is 17 amino acids long. Germline V gene lookup returns CDR1 SGHRS and CDR2 YFSETQ. Germline trimming cut 4 bases from V and 3 bases from J; bases unmatched to any gene: 13. As DNA, the CDR3 is TGCGCCAGCAGCGTATCGGACAGGCGCCTTAGTGGAAACACCATATATTTT. This translates into CASSVSDRRLSGNTIYF.

The gene calls are TRBV15 and TRBJ2-7; D possibly matches TRBD1 or TRBD2 (6 bases each). V was pared by 0 bases and J by 4 bases, with 16 bases between. CDR1 is LNHNV and CDR2 is YYDKDF in the germline V gene (reference sequence). The CDR3 spans 16 residues. The CDR3 DNA reads as TGTGCCACCAGCAGAGATATGTCCTCGGGGGCGTACGAGCAGTACTTC. This translates into CATSRDMSSGAYEQYF.

This clone showed up just once. This chain connects TRBV5-4 to TRBJ2-3; D uncertain. CDR1 and CDR2 (germline): SGHNT, YYREEE (reference sequence). The CDR3 consists of 16 residues. V lost 1 base and J 5 bases, leaving 17 bases between the germline ends. CDR3 sequence: CASSLSAGWIGDTQYF. The CDR3 DNA reads TGTGCCAGCAGCTTGTCGGCAGGCTGGATTGGAGATACGCAGTATTTT.

Here the CDR3 reads CASSLSHGGINSGANVLTF. The CDR3 DNA sequence: TGTGCCAGCTCCCTCAGCCACGGGGGAATTAACTCTGGGGCCAACGTCCTGACTTTC. This rearrangement joins TRBV18 to TRBJ2-6; D is possibly TRBD2 (6 bases). V shed 6 bases and J shed 0 bases, with 21 bases lying between them. From germline, CDR1 is KGHSH and CDR2 LQKENI. The CDR3 extends over 19 amino acids.

The J gene is TRBJ1-2, the V gene TRBV11-3; D is undetermined. V lost 11 bases and J 3 bases, leaving 16 bases between the germline ends. Germline CDR1 reads SGHNT; CDR2 reads YENEEA. The CDR3 contains 13 residues. This CDR3 reads CAVRSGHHYGYTF. The CDR3 nucleotides are TGTGCCGTTCGGTCAGGCCACCACTATGGCTACACCTTC.

V usage is TRBV7-2 and J usage is TRBJ1-2; maybe TRBD1 (6 bases). The V gene lost 2 bases and the J gene lost 4 bases, with 8 bases spanning the gap. Germline CDR1 and CDR2: SGHTA and FQGNSA. CDR3 length: 13 residues. CDR3 sequence reads: CASSLRQAYGYTF. In DNA, the CDR3 is TGTGCCAGCAGCTTACGACAGGCCTATGGCTACACCTTC.

The chain couples TRBV2 to TRBJ1-4, with 12 bases matching TRBD1. The V gene's germline CDR1 is SNHLY and CDR2 FYNNEI. This CDR3 region has 15 residues. Trimming removed 5 bases from V and 7 bases from J; junction bases left unmatched: 5. CDR3 loop: CASSRDRGRGEKLFF. The CDR3 DNA sequence: TGTGCCAGCAGTCGGGACAGGGGGCGCGGTGAAAAACTGTTTTTT.

This clone was observed a single time. V usage is TRBV5-6 and J usage is TRBJ1-1; tentatively, D is TRBD1 (6 bases). V shed 2 bases and J shed 4 bases, with 12 bases lying between them. Germline assignment: CDR1 SGHDT and CDR2 YYEEEE. This CDR3 comprises 14 residues. As DNA, the CDR3 is TGTGCCAGCAGCTTTTGGGGGCTTTTCACTGAAGCTTTCTTT. Translation gives CASSFWGLFTEAFF.

The genes are TRBV19 and TRBJ2-1; 7 bases are shared with TRBD2. With 5 bases clipped from V and 4 bases from J, the junction kept 8 bases outside the gene matches. CDR3 size: 15 residues. CDR1 is LNHDA, CDR2 SQIVND, per germline (reference sequence). This CDR3 is CASSPLAGVYNEQFF. The CDR3 DNA follows: TGTGCCAGTAGTCCGCTGGCGGGGGTTTACAATGAGCAGTTCTTC.

The chain combines TRBV15 with TRBJ1-2; 7 positions agree with TRBD1. Germline V gene lookup returns CDR1 LNHNV and CDR2 YYDKDF (reference sequence). There are 16 residues in the CDR3. Germline trimming cut 1 base from V and 0 bases from J; bases unmatched to any gene: 5. CDR3 in amino acids: CATSRARTGTNYGYTF. CDR3 in DNA: TGTGCCACCAGCAGAGCTCGGACAGGTACTAACTATGGCTACACCTTC. The full variable domain, its missing parts supplied by reference TRBV15 and TRBJ1-2, is DAMVIQNPRYQVTQFGKPVTLSCSQTLNHNVMYWYQQKSSQAPKLLFHYYDKDFNNEADTPDNFQSRRPNTSFCFLDIRSPGLGDTAMYLCATSRARTGTNYGYTFGSGTRLTVV.

The chain employs TRBV2 and TRBJ1-5; D gene unclear. V lost 4 bases to trimming and J lost 0 bases, with 7 bases between them. The CDR3 extends over 14 amino acids. Germline V gene lookup returns CDR1 SNHLY and CDR2 FYNNEI. The CDR3 DNA reads as TGTGCCAGCAGTGCAGGATATAGCAATCAGCCCCAGCATTTT. Translation: CASSAGYSNQPQHF.

The chain uses TRBV5-4 and TRBJ2-2, with 9 bases matching TRBD1. CDR3 length: 15 amino acids. After removal of 2 bases from V and 5 bases from J, the junction contained 4 bases not matched to a gene. The germline gives CDR1 SGHNT, CDR2 YYREEE (reference sequence). For the CDR3, the DNA is TGTGCCAGCAGCTTTGGACAGGGGAGGACCGGGGAGCTGTTTTTT. Protein: CASSFGQGRTGELFF. Full variable domain (outside the CDR3, taken from reference TRBV5-4 and TRBJ2-2): ETGVTQSPTHLIKTRGQQVTLRCSSQSGHNTVSWYQQALGQGPQFIFQYYREEENGRGNFPPRFSGLQFPNYSSELNVNALELDDSALYLCASSFGQGRTGELFFGEGSRLTVL.

The chain uses TRBV7-9 and TRBJ1-4, with a weak D call TRBD1 (6 bases). Germline V gene lookup returns CDR1 SEHNR and CDR2 FQNEAQ (reference sequence). V lost 3 bases, J lost 8 bases, and 19 bases lay in between. The CDR3 is 16 amino acids. The CDR3 loop is CASSLASGVESEKLFF. The CDR3 DNA is TGTGCCAGCAGCTTGGCCTCAGGGGTGGAATCAGAAAAACTGTTTTTT.

V usage is TRBV6-5 and J usage is TRBJ1-5, with 9 bases that match TRBD1. CDR3 size: 15 residues. CDR1 is MNHEY and CDR2 is SVGAGI in the germline V gene. The V segment lost 2 bases and the J segment 3 bases; nucleotides outside the gene matches: 2. DNA of the CDR3: TGTGCCAGCAGTTACGGGACAGGGCACAATCAGCCCCAGCATTTT. This gives the protein CASSYGTGHNQPQHF.

The chain combines TRBV7-2 with TRBJ2-2; tentative D call: TRBD2 (7 bases). The CDR3 contains 14 residues. Trimming left V 6 bases short and J 2 bases short, with 10 bases between. Germline values: CDR1 SGHTA, CDR2 FQGNSA. The CDR3 nucleotides are TGTGCCAGCAGGGGGGGGCATAACACCGGGGAGCTGTTTTTT. Encoded protein: CASRGGHNTGELFF.